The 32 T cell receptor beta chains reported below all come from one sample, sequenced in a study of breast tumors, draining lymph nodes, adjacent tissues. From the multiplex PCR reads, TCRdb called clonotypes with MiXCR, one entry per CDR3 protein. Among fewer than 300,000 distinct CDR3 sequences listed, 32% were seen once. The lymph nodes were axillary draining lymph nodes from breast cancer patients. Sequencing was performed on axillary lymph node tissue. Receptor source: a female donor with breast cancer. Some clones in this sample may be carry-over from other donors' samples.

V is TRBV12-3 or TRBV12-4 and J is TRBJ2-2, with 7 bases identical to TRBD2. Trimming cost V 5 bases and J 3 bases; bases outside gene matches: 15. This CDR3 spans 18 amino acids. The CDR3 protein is CASSARGGGRVDTGELFF. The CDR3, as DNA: TGTGCCAGCAGTGCTAGGGGTGGAGGGAGGGTAGACACCGGGGAGCTGTTTTTT.

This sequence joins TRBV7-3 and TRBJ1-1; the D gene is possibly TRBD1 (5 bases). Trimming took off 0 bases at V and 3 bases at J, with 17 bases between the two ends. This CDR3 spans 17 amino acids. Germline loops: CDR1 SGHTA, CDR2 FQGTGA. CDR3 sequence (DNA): TGTGCCAGCAGCTTAACGACGGGGCCCGGTTCGTACACTGAAGCTTTCTTT. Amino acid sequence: CASSLTTGPGSYTEAFF.

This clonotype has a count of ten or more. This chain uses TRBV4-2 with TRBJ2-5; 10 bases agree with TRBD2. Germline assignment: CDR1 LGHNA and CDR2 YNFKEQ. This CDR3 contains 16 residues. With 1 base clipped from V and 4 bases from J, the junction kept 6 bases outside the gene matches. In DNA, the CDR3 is TGTGCCAGCAGCCAAGTCGGGCTAGCGGGAGCAGAGACCCAGTACTTC. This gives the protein CASSQVGLAGAETQYF.

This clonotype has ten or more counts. The CDR3 is CASSSMRTGVEQYF. CDR3 DNA sequence: TGTGCCAGCAGCTCAATGCGGACAGGGGTCGAGCAGTACTTC. The rearrangement uses TRBV11-3 and TRBJ2-7; 9 bases align to TRBD1. With 4 bases clipped from V and 6 bases from J, the junction kept 7 bases outside the gene matches. The germline gives CDR1 SGHNT, CDR2 YENEEA. The CDR3 consists of 14 residues.

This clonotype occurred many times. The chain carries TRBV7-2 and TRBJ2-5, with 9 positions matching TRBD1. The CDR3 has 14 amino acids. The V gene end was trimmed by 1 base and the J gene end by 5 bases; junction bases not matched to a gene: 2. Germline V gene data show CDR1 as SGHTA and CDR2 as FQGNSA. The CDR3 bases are TGTGCCAGCAGCTTAGGACAGGGGGTGGAGACCCAGTACTTC. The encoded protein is CASSLGQGVETQYF. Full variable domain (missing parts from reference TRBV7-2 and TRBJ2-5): GAGVSQSPSNKVTEKGKDVELRCDPISGHTALYWYRQSLGQGLEFLIYFQGNSAPDKSGLPSDRFSAERTGGSVSTLTIQRTQQEDSAVYLCASSLGQGVETQYFGPGTRLLVL.

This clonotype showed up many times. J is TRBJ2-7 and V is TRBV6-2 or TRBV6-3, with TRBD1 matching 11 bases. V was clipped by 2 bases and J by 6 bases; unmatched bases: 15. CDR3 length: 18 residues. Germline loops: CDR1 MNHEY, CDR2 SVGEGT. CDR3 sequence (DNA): TGTGCCAGCAGTTACGGGTCCAGGACGGGACAGGGGGGCATCGAGCAGTACTTC. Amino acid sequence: CASSYGSRTGQGGIEQYF.

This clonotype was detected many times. Here the CDR3 reads CASSLSAAPPHYEQYF. CDR3 DNA sequence: TGTGCCAGCAGCTTGTCAGCGGCCCCTCCCCACTACGAGCAGTACTTC. The chain couples TRBV5-6 to TRBJ2-7; D is perhaps TRBD2 (5 bases). The CDR3 has 16 residues. Germline lookup yields CDR1 SGHDT and CDR2 YYEEEE. Trimming left V 1 base short and J 3 bases short, with 17 bases between.

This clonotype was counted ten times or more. CDR3 nucleotides: TGTGCCAGCAGCCCCATAGCGGGTATCGGGGAGACCCAGTACTTC. This codes for CASSPIAGIGETQYF. The J gene is TRBJ2-5, the V gene TRBV7-9; 7 bases are a match to TRBD2. The V segment lost 5 bases and the J segment 5 bases; nucleotides outside the gene matches: 11. The CDR3 has 15 amino acids. Germline V lookup: CDR1 SEHNR, CDR2 FQNEAQ (reference sequence).

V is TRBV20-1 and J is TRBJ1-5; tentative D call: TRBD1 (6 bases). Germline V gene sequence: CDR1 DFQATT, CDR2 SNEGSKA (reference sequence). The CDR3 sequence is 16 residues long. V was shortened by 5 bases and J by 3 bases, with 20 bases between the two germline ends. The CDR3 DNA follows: TGCAGTGCTGGGGGCGGGAAGGGGGGCTTCAATCAGCCCCAGCATTTT. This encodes CSAGGGKGGFNQPQHF.

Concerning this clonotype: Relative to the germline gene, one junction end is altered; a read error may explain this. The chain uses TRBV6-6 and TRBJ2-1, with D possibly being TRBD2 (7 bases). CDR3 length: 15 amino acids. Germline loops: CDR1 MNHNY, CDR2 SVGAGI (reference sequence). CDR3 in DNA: TGTGCCAGCAGTCACTCGGGGGGCTCTGTAAATGAGCAGTTCTTC. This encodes CASSHSGGSVNEQFF.

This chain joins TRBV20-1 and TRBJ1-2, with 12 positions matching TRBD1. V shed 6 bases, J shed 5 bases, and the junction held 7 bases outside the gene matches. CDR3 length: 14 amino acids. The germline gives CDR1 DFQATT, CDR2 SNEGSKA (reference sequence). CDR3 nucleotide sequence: TGCAGTGCAGGGACAGGGGGCCAAAGTTATGGCTACACCTTC. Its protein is CSAGTGGQSYGYTF.

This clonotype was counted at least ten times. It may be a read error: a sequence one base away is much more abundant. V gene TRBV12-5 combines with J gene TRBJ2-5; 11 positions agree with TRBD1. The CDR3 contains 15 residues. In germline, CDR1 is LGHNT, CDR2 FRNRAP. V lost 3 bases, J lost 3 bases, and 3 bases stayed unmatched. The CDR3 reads CASGFGTGGKETQYF. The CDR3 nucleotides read TGTGCTAGTGGTTTCGGGACAGGGGGAAAAGAGACCCAGTACTTC.

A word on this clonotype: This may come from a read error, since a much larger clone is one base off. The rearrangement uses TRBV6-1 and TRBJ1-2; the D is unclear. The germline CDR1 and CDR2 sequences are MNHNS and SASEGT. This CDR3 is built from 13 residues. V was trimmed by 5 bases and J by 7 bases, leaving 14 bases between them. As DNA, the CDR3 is TGTGCCAGCAGTCAAGGGAAGGGAGGTGGCTACACCTTC. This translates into CASSQGKGGGYTF.

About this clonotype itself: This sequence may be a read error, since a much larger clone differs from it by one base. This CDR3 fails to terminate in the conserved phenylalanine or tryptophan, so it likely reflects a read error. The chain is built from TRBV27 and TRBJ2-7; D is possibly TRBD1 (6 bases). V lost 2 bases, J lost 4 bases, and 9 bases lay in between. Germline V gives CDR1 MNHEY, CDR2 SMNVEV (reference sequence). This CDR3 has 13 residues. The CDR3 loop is CASSLTGQYEQYL. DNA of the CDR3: TGTGCCAGCAGTTTAACCGGACAGTACGAGCAGTACCTC.

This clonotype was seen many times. The CDR3, as DNA: TGTGCCAGTAGCTCTAACCTAGGAGGTACCTACGAGCAGTACTTC. It is translated as CASSSNLGGTYEQYF. The genes are TRBV19 and TRBJ2-7; D might be TRBD2 (5 bases). Germline CDR1 and CDR2: LNHDA and SQIVND (reference sequence). This CDR3 is built from 15 residues. V lost 6 bases and J 2 bases, leaving 17 bases between the germline ends.

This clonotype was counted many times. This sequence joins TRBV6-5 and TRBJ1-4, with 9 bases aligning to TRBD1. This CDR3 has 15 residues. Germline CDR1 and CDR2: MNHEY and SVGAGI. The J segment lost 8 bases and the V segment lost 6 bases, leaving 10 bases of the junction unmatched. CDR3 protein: CASRPAGTGYEKLFF. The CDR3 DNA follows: TGTGCCAGCAGGCCAGCCGGGACAGGGTACGAAAAACTGTTTTTT.

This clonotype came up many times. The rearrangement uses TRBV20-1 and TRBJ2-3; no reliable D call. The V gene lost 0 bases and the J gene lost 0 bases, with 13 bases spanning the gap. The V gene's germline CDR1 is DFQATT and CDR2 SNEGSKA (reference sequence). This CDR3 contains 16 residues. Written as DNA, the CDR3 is TGCAGTGCTAGAGAATTTGGCGGTTCTAGCACAGATACGCAGTATTTT. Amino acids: CSAREFGGSSTDTQYF.

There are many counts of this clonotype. CDR3 amino acids: CASSHRFGRADTGELFF. The DNA of the CDR3 is TGTGCCAGCAGCCATCGGTTCGGGAGGGCCGACACCGGGGAGCTGTTTTTT. The chain joins TRBV7-2 to TRBJ2-2; 8 bases match TRBD2. Germline CDR1 is SGHTA and CDR2 is FQGNSA. The junction had 11 bases not matched to a gene; V was cut back by 5 bases and J by 3 bases. The CDR3 consists of 17 residues.

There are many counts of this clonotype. As DNA, the CDR3 is TGCAGTGCTAGAGTTTCTACAGGGACCAATCAGCCCCAGCATTTT. Translating gives CSARVSTGTNQPQHF. V and J are TRBV20-1 and TRBJ1-5; D is possibly TRBD1 (6 bases). CDR1 DFQATT and CDR2 SNEGSKA come from the germline V gene (reference sequence). This CDR3 has 15 residues. V lost 1 base and J 3 bases, leaving 13 bases between the germline ends.

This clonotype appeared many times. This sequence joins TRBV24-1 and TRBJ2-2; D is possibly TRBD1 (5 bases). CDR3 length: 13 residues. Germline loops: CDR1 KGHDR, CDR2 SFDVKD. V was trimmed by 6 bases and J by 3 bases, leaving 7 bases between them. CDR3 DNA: TGTGCCACCAGTCCAGGGTACACCGGGGAGCTGTTTTTT. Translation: CATSPGYTGELFF.

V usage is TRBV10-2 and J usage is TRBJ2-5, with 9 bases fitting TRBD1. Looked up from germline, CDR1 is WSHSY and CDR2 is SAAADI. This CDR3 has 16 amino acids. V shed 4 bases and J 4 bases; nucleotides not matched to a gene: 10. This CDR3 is CASSARGQGSSETQYF. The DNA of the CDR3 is TGCGCCAGCAGTGCTAGGGGACAGGGTTCCTCAGAGACCCAGTACTTC.

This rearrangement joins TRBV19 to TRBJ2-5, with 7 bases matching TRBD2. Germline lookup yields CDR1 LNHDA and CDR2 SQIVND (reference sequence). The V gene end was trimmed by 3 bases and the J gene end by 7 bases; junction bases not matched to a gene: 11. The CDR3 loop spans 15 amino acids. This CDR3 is CASSMNGGRGVTQYF. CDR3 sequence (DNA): TGTGCCAGTAGTATGAATGGCGGGAGAGGCGTGACCCAGTACTTC.

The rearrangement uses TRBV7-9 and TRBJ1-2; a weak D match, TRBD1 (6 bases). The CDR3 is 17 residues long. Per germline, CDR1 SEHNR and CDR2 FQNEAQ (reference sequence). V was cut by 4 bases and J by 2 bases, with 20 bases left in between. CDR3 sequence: CASSSGIGTRKNYGYTF. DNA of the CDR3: TGTGCCAGCAGCTCGGGGATCGGGACACGAAAAAACTATGGCTACACCTTC.

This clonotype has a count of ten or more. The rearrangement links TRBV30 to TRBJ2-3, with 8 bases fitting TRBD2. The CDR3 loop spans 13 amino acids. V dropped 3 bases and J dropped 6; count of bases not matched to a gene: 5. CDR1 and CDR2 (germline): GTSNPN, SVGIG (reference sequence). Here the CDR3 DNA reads TGTGCCTGGAGAAGAGCGGGAGAGGATACGCAGTATTTT. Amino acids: CAWRRAGEDTQYF.

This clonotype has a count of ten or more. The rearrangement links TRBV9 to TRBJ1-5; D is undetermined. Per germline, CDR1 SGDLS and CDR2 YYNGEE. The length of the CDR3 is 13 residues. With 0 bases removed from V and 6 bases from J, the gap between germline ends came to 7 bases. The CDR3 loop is CASSVDLFQPQHF. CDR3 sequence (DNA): TGTGCCAGCAGCGTAGATCTATTTCAGCCCCAGCATTTT.

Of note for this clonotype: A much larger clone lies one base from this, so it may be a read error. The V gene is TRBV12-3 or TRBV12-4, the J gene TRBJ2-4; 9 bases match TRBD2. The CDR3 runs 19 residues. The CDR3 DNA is TGTGCTAGTGGTTTCAACGCCGGGACTAGCCTTATAGCCAAAAACATTCAGTACTTC. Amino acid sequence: CASGFNAGTSLIAKNIQYF.

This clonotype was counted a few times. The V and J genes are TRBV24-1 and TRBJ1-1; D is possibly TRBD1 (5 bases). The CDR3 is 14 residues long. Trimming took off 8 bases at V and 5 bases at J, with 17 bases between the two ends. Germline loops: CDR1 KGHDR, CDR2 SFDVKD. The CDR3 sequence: CATTDGGEGTEAFF. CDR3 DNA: TGTGCCACCACCGATGGGGGAGAAGGTACTGAAGCTTTCTTT.

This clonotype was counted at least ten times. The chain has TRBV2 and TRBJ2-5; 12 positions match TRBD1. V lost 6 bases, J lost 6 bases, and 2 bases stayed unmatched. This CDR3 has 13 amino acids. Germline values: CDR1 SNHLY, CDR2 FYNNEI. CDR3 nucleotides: TGTGCCAGCAGGGGACAGGGGGCGCAGACCCAGTACTTC. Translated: CASRGQGAQTQYF.

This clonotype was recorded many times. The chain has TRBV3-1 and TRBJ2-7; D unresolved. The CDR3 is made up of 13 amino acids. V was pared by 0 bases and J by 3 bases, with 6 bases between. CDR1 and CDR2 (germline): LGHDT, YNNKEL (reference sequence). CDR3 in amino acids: CASSQDTGYEQYF. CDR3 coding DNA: TGTGCCAGCAGCCAAGATACCGGCTACGAGCAGTACTTC.

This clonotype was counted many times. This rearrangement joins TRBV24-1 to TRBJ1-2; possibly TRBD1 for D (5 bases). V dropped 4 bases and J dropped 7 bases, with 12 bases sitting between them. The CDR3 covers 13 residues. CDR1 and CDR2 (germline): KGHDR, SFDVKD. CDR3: CATSEPGTFGYTF. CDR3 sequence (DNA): TGTGCCACCAGTGAGCCCGGGACGTTTGGCTACACCTTC.

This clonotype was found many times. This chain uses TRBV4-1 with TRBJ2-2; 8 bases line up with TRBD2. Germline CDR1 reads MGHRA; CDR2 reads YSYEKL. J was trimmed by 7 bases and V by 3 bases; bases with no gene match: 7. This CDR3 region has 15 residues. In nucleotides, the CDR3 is TGCGCCAGCAGCCAGGTCGGGGGGGCGTTCGGGGAGCTGTTTTTT. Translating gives CASSQVGGAFGELFF.

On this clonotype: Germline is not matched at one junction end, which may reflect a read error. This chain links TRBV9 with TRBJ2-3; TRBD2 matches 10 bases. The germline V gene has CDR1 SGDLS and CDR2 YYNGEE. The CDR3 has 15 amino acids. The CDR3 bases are TGTGCCAGCAGAGTAGGTCTAGCGGGAGCAGATACGCAGTATTTT. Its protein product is CASRVGLAGADTQYF. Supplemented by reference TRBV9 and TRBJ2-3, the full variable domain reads DSGVTQTPKHLITATGQRVTLRCSPRSGDLSVYWYQQSLDQGLQFLIQYYNGEERAKGNILERFSAQQFPDLHSELNLSSLELGDSALYFCASRVGLAGADTQYFGPGTRLTVL.